These T cell receptor beta chains were read from a single sample in a study of T cell responses to AZD1222 COVID-19 vaccine. Assay used: immunoSEQ multiplex PCR; TCRdb lists only in-frame clones, some missing. This sample has 150,000 to 180,000 clones, with about nine tenths found just once. This material consisted of peripheral blood, taken on day 0 of AZD1222 vaccination. All receptors come from an adult in good health. Each CDR3 is given with its conserved first and last residue. Each record gives: clone size, D gene, J gene, V gene, CDR3 DNA, CDR3 protein. The D gene is left open where the match is weak. Size is omitted from some rows. Given values are once, few, many or a class for expanded clones.

size: .
D: .
J: TRBJ2-7
V: TRBV7-9
DNA: TGTGCCAGCAGCTCCGTAATGTACGAGCAGTACTTC
CDR3: CASSSVMYEQYF

size: .
D: .
J: TRBJ1-3
V: TRBV5-1
DNA: TGCGCCAGCAGCCCAGGCGCGTCCTCTGGAAACACCATATATTTT
CDR3: CASSPGASSGNTIYF

size: once
D: .
J: TRBJ1-1
V: TRBV6-2/TRBV6-3
DNA: TGTGCCAGCAGTTATCGTATCGGCAGGGTGAACACTGAAGCTTTCTTT
CDR3: CASSYRIGRVNTEAFF

size: .
D: .
J: TRBJ2-3
V: TRBV7-2
DNA: TGTGCCAGCAGCTCCCAGGCGGGGCCTTTAGATACGCAGTATTTT
CDR3: CASSSQAGPLDTQYF

size: .
D: TRBD1
J: TRBJ1-4
V: TRBV28
DNA: TGTGCCAGCAGTTTCCTCGGGACAGGGAGTGAAAAACTGTTTTTT
CDR3: CASSFLGTGSEKLFF

size: .
D: .
J: TRBJ1-1
V: TRBV30
DNA: TGTGCCTGGAGACTCAGCATGAACACTGAAGCTTTCTTT
CDR3: CAWRLSMNTEAFF

size: once
D: TRBD2
J: TRBJ2-1
V: TRBV12-5
DNA: TGTGCTAGTGCCAGGACTAGCGGGGGGGTCAATGAGCAGTTCTTC
CDR3: CASARTSGGVNEQFF

size: many
D: .
J: TRBJ1-1
V: TRBV4-1
DNA: TGCGCCAGCAGCCAAGATCGGCGGGGGTCTGAAGCTTTCTTT
CDR3: CASSQDRRGSEAFF

size: .
D: .
J: TRBJ1-5
V: TRBV18
DNA: TGTGCCAGCTCACCAGGGAGGGGATATAGCAATCAGCCCCAGCATTTT
CDR3: CASSPGRGYSNQPQHF

size: .
D: .
J: TRBJ2-7
V: TRBV18
DNA: TGTGCCAGCTCACCGGATCCGGGACAAGAGGTCTACGAGCAGTACTTC
CDR3: CASSPDPGQEVYEQYF

size: .
D: TRBD2
J: TRBJ2-1
V: TRBV4-3
DNA: TGCGCCAGCAGCCCGGGACTAGCGGGGGCTGAGCAGTTCTTC
CDR3: CASSPGLAGAEQFF

size: .
D: .
J: TRBJ1-3
V: TRBV6-1
DNA: TGTGCCAGCAGTGCTACCGAGGACAGTTTTATCTCTGGAAACACCATATATTTT
CDR3: CASSATEDSFISGNTIYF

size: .
D: .
J: TRBJ1-5
V: TRBV12-3/TRBV12-4
DNA: TGTGCCAGCAGTTTCACAAATCAGCCCCAGCATTTT
CDR3: CASSFTNQPQHF

size: .
D: TRBD1
J: TRBJ1-2
V: TRBV18
DNA: TGTGCCGGGACAGCTGCTAACTATGGCTACACCTTC
CDR3: CAGTAANYGYTF

size: .
D: .
J: TRBJ2-7
V: TRBV2
DNA: TGTGCCACGTCGGGAGCCTACGAGCAGTACTTC
CDR3: CATSGAYEQYF

size: .
D: .
J: TRBJ2-5
V: TRBV14
DNA: TGTGCCAGCAGCCAGAAGCCCTGGGGGGTTCAAGAGACCCAGTACTTC
CDR3: CASSQKPWGVQETQYF

size: .
D: TRBD2
J: TRBJ2-5
V: TRBV6-5
DNA: TGTGCCAGCAGTTACGGAGCGGGGTTAGAGACCCAGTACTTC
CDR3: CASSYGAGLETQYF

size: .
D: .
J: TRBJ1-5
V: TRBV27
DNA: TGTGCCAGCAGTTTAACTGGACAGATAAGCAATCAGCCCCAGCATTTT
CDR3: CASSLTGQISNQPQHF

size: .
D: .
J: TRBJ2-7
V: TRBV7-9
DNA: TGTGCCAGCAGCCCTCGGGACGAGCAGTACTTC
CDR3: CASSPRDEQYF

size: .
D: .
J: TRBJ2-7
V: TRBV7-8
DNA: TGTGCCAGCAGCTCCGCCTGGTCGCCTACCATGGCCTACGAGCAGTACTTC
CDR3: CASSSAWSPTMAYEQYF

size: .
D: .
J: TRBJ2-7
V: TRBV2
DNA: TGTGCCAGCAGTGAACAGATGGGGGGGCCGGGGTCCTACGAGCAGTACTTC
CDR3: CASSEQMGGPGSYEQYF

size: .
D: .
J: TRBJ1-1
V: TRBV19
DNA: TGTGCCAGTAGTTTTAGGGCCGCGGAAGCTTTCTTT
CDR3: CASSFRAAEAFF

size: .
D: TRBD2
J: TRBJ2-3
V: TRBV29-1
DNA: TGCAGCGTCCCCCCTGAAAAAGGTAGCGGGAGGCTCACAGATACGCAGTATTTT
CDR3: CSVPPEKGSGRLTDTQYF

size: .
D: .
J: TRBJ1-6
V: TRBV2
DNA: TGTGCCAGCAGTGTACAGGGATTTCCCTATAATTCACCCCTCCACTTT
CDR3: CASSVQGFPYNSPLHF

size: .
D: .
J: TRBJ1-6
V: TRBV7-3
DNA: TGTGCCAGCAGCAGGACGGTAACTAATTCACCCCTCCACTTT
CDR3: CASSRTVTNSPLHF

size: .
D: .
J: TRBJ2-7
V: TRBV5-6
DNA: TGTGCCAGCAGCCCCACAGGGTTCATCTACGAGCAGTACTTC
CDR3: CASSPTGFIYEQYF

size: .
D: .
J: TRBJ1-1
V: TRBV12-3/TRBV12-4
DNA: TGTGCCAGCAGCACGAGGGGATCCGGTGAAGCTTTCTTT
CDR3: CASSTRGSGEAFF

size: .
D: .
J: TRBJ1-2
V: TRBV4-3
DNA: TGCGCCAGCAGCCGAGGACAGTACTATGGCTACACCTTC
CDR3: CASSRGQYYGYTF

size: .
D: TRBD1
J: TRBJ1-5
V: TRBV6-1
DNA: TGTGCCAGCAGTGATCAATTACAGGGGAATCAGCCCCAGCATTTT
CDR3: CASSDQLQGNQPQHF

size: .
D: .
J: TRBJ1-4
V: TRBV24-1
DNA: TGTGCCACCAGTGATTTGGAAGAAAAACTGTTTTTT
CDR3: CATSDLEEKLFF

size: .
D: .
J: TRBJ1-5
V: TRBV6-1
DNA: TGTGCCAGCAGTGACCGAAGGGGGGGGGCAGTCGATCAGCCCCAGCATTTT
CDR3: CASSDRRGGAVDQPQHF

size: .
D: .
J: TRBJ1-1
V: TRBV9
DNA: TGTGCCAGCAGCGTAGAAGGCTTTGAAGCTTTCTTT
CDR3: CASSVEGFEAFF

size: .
D: .
J: TRBJ1-4
V: TRBV19
DNA: TGTGCCAGTAGCCCCGCCAGGGGTCAAAATGAAAAACTGTTTTTT
CDR3: CASSPARGQNEKLFF

size: many
D: .
J: TRBJ1-5
V: TRBV7-2
DNA: TGTGCCAGCAGCTTAGTCGGGCCGGACGGTCAGCCCCAGCATTTT
CDR3: CASSLVGPDGQPQHF

size: .
D: .
J: TRBJ2-7
V: TRBV6-5
DNA: TGTGCCAGCACCAAAGGGACACCCACCTACGAGCAGTACTTC
CDR3: CASTKGTPTYEQYF

size: .
D: .
J: TRBJ1-6
V: TRBV25-1
DNA: TGTGCCAGCAGTAGTTACGGATTAAATTCACCCCTCCACTTT
CDR3: CASSSYGLNSPLHF

size: .
D: .
J: TRBJ2-6
V: TRBV11-3
DNA: TGTGCCAGCAGCTTAGATCGTCCAGGGACTGGGGCCAACGTCCTGACTTTC
CDR3: CASSLDRPGTGANVLTF

size: .
D: .
J: TRBJ2-6
V: TRBV29-1
DNA: TGCAGCGTTGAAATGGTAGGCCCTGGGGCCAACGTCCTGACTTTC
CDR3: CSVEMVGPGANVLTF

size: .
D: .
J: TRBJ2-7
V: TRBV11-2
DNA: TGTGCCAGCAGCCTTTATGGGGGCAGGGTCTTGGGTGACTCCTACGAGCAGTACTTC
CDR3: CASSLYGGRVLGDSYEQYF

size: .
D: .
J: TRBJ1-1
V: TRBV29-1
DNA: TGCAGCGTTCGAGGCCTAAACGTTGAAGCTTTCTTT
CDR3: CSVRGLNVEAFF

size: .
D: .
J: TRBJ2-5
V: TRBV9
DNA: TGTGCCAGCAGCGTGGCAAGCCAAGAGACCCAGTACTTC
CDR3: CASSVASQETQYF

size: .
D: .
J: TRBJ2-2
V: TRBV27
DNA: TGTGCCAGCAGTTGGGGCGGGGATGGTACCGGGGAGCTGTTTTTT
CDR3: CASSWGGDGTGELFF

size: .
D: .
J: TRBJ1-2
V: TRBV11-2
DNA: TGTGCCAGCAGCTTAGATTCCGCAGGGGATTATGGCTACACCTTC
CDR3: CASSLDSAGDYGYTF

size: once
D: TRBD2
J: TRBJ2-7
V: TRBV6-5
DNA: TGTGCCAGCAGGGATAGGAGCGGGGGGGCCTTGGAGCAGTACTTC
CDR3: CASRDRSGGALEQYF

size: .
D: TRBD1
J: TRBJ1-3
V: TRBV6-5
DNA: TGTGCCAGCAGTACGGCGACAGGGAGCCCTTGGTTT
CDR3: CASSTATGSPWF

size: .
D: TRBD1
J: TRBJ1-2
V: TRBV6-5
DNA: TGTGCCACAAAGGACAGGGGGTTTCTTGGCTACACCTTC
CDR3: CATKDRGFLGYTF

size: .
D: .
J: TRBJ2-1
V: TRBV7-8
DNA: TGTGCCAGCAGCTTACGGGTAGGGGTCAATGAGCAGTTCTTC
CDR3: CASSLRVGVNEQFF

size: .
D: .
J: TRBJ1-1
V: TRBV7-3
DNA: TGTGCCAGCAGCTTAGGCGGAGAACTGAACACTGAAGCTTTCTTT
CDR3: CASSLGGELNTEAFF

size: few
D: TRBD1
J: TRBJ2-2
V: TRBV19
DNA: TGTGCCAGTAGTATTGGTGGGACAGGGTATGCCGGGGAGCTGTTTTTT
CDR3: CASSIGGTGYAGELFF

size: .
D: .
J: TRBJ2-1
V: TRBV7-2
DNA: TGTGCCAGCAGCTTAGCGTACGGGGCCTACAATGAGCAGTTCTTC
CDR3: CASSLAYGAYNEQFF

size: .
D: .
J: TRBJ1-6
V: TRBV11-3
DNA: TGTGCCAGCAGCTTAGGAGGGGGGGATTCACCCCTCCACTTT
CDR3: CASSLGGGDSPLHF

size: .
D: .
J: TRBJ2-7
V: TRBV7-9
DNA: TGTGCCAGCAGCTCGGCCTCCTACGAGCAGTACTTC
CDR3: CASSSASYEQYF

size: .
D: TRBD1
J: TRBJ1-1
V: TRBV6-4
DNA: TGTGCCAGCAGCAAGGGGGCAGGCACTGAAGCTTTCTTT
CDR3: CASSKGAGTEAFF

size: .
D: .
J: TRBJ2-2
V: TRBV28
DNA: TGTGCCAGCAGTTTTGTGGGTCTAAGAGGCACCGGGGAGCTGTTTTTT
CDR3: CASSFVGLRGTGELFF

size: .
D: .
J: TRBJ1-3
V: TRBV15
DNA: TGTGCCACCAGCAGAGATAAGCTCTCTGGAAACACCATATATTTT
CDR3: CATSRDKLSGNTIYF

size: .
D: .
J: TRBJ1-3
V: TRBV6-6
DNA: TGTGCCAGCAGTTATCGGCAGGGAGGGAACACCATATATTTT
CDR3: CASSYRQGGNTIYF

size: .
D: .
J: TRBJ1-3
V: TRBV5-6
DNA: TGTGCCACCACTCTGGGGCAGGTTGGAAACACCATATATTTT
CDR3: CATTLGQVGNTIYF

size: .
D: TRBD1
J: TRBJ1-3
V: TRBV5-1
DNA: TGCGCCAGCAGCATACCGGGACAGGGTCCCGTGGATTTT
CDR3: CASSIPGQGPVDF

size: .
D: .
J: TRBJ1-5
V: TRBV2
DNA: TGTGCCAGCAGTGAAAACGGGACGCCCCAGCATTTT
CDR3: CASSENGTPQHF